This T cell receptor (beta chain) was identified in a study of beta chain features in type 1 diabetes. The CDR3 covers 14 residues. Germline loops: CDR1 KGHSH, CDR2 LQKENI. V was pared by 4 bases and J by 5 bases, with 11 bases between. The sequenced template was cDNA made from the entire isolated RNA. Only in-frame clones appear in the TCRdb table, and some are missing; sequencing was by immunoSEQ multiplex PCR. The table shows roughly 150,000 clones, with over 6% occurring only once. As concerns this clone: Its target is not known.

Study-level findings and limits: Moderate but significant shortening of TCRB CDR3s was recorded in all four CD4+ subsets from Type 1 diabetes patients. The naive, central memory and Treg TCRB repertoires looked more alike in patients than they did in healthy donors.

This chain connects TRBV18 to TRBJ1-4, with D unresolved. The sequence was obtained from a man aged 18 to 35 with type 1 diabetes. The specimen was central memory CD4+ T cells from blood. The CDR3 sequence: CASSLGRGNEKLFF. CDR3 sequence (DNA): TGTGCCAGCTCACTAGGCAGAGGAAATGAAAAACTGTTTTTT.